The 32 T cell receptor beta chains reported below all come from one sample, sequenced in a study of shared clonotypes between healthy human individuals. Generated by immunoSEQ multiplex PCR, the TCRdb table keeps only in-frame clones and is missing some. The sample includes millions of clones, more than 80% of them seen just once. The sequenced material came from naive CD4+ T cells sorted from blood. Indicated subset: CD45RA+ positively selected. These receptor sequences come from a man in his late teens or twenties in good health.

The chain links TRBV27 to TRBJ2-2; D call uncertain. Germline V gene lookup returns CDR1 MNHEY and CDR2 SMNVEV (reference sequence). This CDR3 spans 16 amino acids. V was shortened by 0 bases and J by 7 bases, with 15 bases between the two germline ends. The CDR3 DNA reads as TGTGCCAGCAGTTTATCGTTAGGGATTAGAGGCGGGGAGCTGTTTTTT. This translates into CASSLSLGIRGGELFF.

CDR3 amino acids: CASSLTGTGDEKLFF. CDR3 bases: TGTGCCAGCAGCCTAACCGGGACAGGGGATGAAAAACTGTTTTTT. This chain uses TRBV5-5 with TRBJ1-4; the match to TRBD1 covers 10 bases. Trimming took 4 bases from V and 6 from J; bases not matched to a gene: 6. The CDR3 has 15 residues. Germline loops: CDR1 SGHKS, CDR2 YYEKEE (reference sequence).

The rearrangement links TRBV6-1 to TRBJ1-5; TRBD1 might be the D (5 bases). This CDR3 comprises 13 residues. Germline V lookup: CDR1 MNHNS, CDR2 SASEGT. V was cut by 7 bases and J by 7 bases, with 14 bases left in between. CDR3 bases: TGTGCCAGCACACTCGCCGAGGGGCAGCCCCAGCATTTT. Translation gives CASTLAEGQPQHF.

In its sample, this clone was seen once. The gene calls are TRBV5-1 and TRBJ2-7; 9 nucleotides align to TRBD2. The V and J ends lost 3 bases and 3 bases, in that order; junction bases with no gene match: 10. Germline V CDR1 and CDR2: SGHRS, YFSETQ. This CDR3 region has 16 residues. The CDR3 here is CASSWTSTSGHYEQYF. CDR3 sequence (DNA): TGCGCCAGCAGCTGGACCTCAACTAGCGGGCACTACGAGCAGTACTTC.

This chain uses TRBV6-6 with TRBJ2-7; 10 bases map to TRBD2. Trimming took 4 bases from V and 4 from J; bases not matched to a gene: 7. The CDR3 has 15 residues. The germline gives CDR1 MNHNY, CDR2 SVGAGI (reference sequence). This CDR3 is CASSSPSGRSYEQYF. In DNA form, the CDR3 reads TGTGCCAGCAGTTCCCCTAGCGGGAGATCTTACGAGCAGTACTTC.

The CDR3 here is CASSKVVCRGNYEQYF. The DNA of the CDR3 is TGTGCCAGCAGCAAAGTAGTATGCAGGGGGAACTACGAGCAGTACTTC. The chain links TRBV21-1 to TRBJ2-7; the table assigns TRBD1, which was not confirmed against the DNA. TRBV21-1 is a pseudogene segment. This CDR3 comprises 16 residues.

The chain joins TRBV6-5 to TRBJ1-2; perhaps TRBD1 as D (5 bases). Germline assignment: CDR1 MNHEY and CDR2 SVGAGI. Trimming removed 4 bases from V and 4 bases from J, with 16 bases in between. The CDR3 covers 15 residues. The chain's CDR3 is CASSFTLGAAYGYTF. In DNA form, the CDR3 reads TGTGCCAGCAGTTTCACTCTTGGGGCAGCCTATGGCTACACCTTC.

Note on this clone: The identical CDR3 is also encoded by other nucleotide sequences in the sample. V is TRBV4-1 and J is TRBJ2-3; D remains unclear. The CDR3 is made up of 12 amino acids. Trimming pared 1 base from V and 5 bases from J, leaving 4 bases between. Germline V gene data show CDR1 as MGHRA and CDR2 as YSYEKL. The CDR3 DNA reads TGCGCCAGCAGCCAAGTAAGAGATACGCAGTATTTT. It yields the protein CASSQVRDTQYF.

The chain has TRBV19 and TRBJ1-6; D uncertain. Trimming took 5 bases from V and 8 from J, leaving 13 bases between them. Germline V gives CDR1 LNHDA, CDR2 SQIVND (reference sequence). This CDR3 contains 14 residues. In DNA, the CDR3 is TGTGCCAGTAGTGCCTCCCTTGCGGATTCACCCCTCCACTTT. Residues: CASSASLADSPLHF.

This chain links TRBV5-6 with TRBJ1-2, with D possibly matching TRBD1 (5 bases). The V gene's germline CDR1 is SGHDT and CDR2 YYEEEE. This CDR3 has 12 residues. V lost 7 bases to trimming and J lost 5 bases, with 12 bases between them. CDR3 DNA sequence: TGTGCCAGCTTTCGGGACGAGTATGGCTACACCTTC. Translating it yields CASFRDEYGYTF.

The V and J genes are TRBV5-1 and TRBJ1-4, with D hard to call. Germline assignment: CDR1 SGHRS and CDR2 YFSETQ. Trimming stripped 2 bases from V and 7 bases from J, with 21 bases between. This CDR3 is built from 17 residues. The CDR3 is CASSFEGAIMSGEKLFF. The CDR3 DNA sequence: TGCGCCAGCAGCTTTGAGGGCGCTATAATGAGTGGTGAAAAACTGTTTTTT. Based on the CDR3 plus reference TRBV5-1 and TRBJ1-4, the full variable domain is KAGVTQTPRYLIKTRGQQVTLSCSPISGHRSVSWYQQTPGQGLQFLFEYFSETQRNKGNFPGRFSGRQFSNSRSEMNVSTLELGDSALYLCASSFEGAIMSGEKLFFGSGTQLSVL.

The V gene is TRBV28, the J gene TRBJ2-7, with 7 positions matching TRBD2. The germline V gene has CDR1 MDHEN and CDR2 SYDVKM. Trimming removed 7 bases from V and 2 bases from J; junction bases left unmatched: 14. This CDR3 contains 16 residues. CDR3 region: CASTVGGGGKAYEQYF. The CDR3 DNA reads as TGTGCCAGCACAGTTGGCGGGGGAGGGAAGGCCTACGAGCAGTACTTC.

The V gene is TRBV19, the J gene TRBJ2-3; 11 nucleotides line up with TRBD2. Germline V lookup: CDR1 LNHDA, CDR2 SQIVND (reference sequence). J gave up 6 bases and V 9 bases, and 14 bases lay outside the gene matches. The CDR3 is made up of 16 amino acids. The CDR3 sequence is CASKSISGGAIDTQYF. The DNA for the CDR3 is TGTGCCAGCAAATCGATTAGCGGGGGGGCTATTGATACGCAGTATTTT.

Here the CDR3 DNA reads TGTGCCAGCAGCTTAGCTAGCTCCTACAATGAGCAGTTCTTC. This translates into CASSLASSYNEQFF. V gene TRBV5-5 combines with J gene TRBJ2-1; unclear D gene. The length of the CDR3 is 14 residues. Per the germline V gene, CDR1 is SGHKS and CDR2 is YYEKEE (reference sequence). Trimming pared 2 bases from V and 0 bases from J, leaving 6 bases between.

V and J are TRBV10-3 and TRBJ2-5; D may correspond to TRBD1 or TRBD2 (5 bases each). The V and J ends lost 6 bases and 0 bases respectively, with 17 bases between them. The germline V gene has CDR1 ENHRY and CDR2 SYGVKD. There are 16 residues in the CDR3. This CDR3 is CAISEVSGTYQETQYF. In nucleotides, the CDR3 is TGTGCCATCAGCGAAGTATCGGGGACGTACCAAGAGACCCAGTACTTC.

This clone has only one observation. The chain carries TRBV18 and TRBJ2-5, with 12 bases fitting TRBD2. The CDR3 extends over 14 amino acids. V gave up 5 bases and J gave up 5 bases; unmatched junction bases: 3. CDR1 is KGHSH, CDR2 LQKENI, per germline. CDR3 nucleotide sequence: TGTGCCAGCTCAGCACTAGCGGGAGGCGAGACCCAGTACTTC. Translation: CASSALAGGETQYF.

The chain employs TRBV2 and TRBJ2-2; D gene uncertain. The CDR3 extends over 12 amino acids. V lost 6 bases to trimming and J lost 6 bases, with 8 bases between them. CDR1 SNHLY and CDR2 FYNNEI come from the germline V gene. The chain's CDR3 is CASSDEAGELFF. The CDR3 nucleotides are TGTGCCAGCAGCGATGAGGCCGGGGAGCTGTTTTTT.

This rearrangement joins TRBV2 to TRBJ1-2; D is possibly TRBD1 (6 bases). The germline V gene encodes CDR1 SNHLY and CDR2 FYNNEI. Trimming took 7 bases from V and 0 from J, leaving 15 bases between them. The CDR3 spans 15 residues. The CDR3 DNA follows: TGTGCCAGCAAAGGCAGGGGCCTAACTAACTATGGCTACACCTTC. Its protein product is CASKGRGLTNYGYTF. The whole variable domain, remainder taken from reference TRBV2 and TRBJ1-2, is EPEVTQTPSHQVTQMGQEVILRCVPISNHLYFYWYRQILGQKVEFLVSFYNNEISEKSEIFDDQFSVERPDGSNFTLKIRSTKLEDSAMYFCASKGRGLTNYGYTFGSGTRLTVV.

Here the CDR3 reads CASSQDGTMYNSPLHF. The CDR3 DNA follows: TGCGCCAGCAGCCAAGATGGCACAATGTATAATTCACCCCTCCACTTT. The gene calls are TRBV4-3 and TRBJ1-6; D ambiguous. Germline V gene sequence: CDR1 LGHNA, CDR2 YSLEER. The CDR3 totals 16 residues. Trimming pared 0 bases from V and 4 bases from J, leaving 10 bases between.

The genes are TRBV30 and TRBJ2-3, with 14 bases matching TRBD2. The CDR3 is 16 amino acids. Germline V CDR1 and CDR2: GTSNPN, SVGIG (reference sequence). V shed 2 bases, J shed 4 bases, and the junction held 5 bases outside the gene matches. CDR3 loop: CAWSIGTSGSSDTQYF. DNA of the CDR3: TGTGCCTGGAGTATCGGGACTAGCGGGAGTTCAGATACGCAGTATTTT.

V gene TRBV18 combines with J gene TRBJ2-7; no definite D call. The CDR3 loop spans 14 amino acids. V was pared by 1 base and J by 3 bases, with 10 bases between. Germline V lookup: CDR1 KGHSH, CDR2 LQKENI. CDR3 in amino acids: CASSPQPQIYEQYF. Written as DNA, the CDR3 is TGTGCCAGCTCACCACAGCCCCAAATCTACGAGCAGTACTTC. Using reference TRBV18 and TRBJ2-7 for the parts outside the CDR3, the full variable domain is NAGVMQNPRHLVRRRGQEARLRCSPMKGHSHVYWYRQLPEEGLKFMVYLQKENIIDESGMPKERFSAEFPKEGPSILRIQQVVRGDSAAYFCASSPQPQIYEQYFGPGTRLTVT.

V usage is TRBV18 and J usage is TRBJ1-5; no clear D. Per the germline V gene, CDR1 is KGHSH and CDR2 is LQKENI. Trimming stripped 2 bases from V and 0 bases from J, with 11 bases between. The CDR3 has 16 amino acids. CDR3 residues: CASSPGARVSNQPQHF. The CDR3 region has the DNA TGTGCCAGCTCACCAGGTGCCAGAGTTAGCAATCAGCCCCAGCATTTT.

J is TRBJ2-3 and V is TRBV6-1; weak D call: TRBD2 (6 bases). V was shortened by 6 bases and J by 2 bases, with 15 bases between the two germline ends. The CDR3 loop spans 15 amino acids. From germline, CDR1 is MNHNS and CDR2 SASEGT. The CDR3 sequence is CASRRGASDTDTQYF. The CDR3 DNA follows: TGTGCCAGCAGGAGAGGGGCTAGCGACACAGATACGCAGTATTTT.

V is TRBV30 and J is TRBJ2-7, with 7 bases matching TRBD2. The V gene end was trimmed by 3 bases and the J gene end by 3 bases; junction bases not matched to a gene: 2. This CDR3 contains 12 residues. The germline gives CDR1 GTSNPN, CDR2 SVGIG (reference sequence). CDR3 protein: CAWSQRDYEQYF. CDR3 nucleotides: TGTGCCTGGAGCCAGCGGGACTACGAGCAGTACTTC.

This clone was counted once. The CDR3 coding sequence is TGTGCCAGCAGTTACTCCGCGAGGGGTAGCAATCAGCCCCAGCATTTT. This translates into CASSYSARGSNQPQHF. The chain uses TRBV6-5 and TRBJ1-5; D is perhaps TRBD1 (5 bases). The CDR3 covers 16 residues. From germline, CDR1 is MNHEY and CDR2 SVGAGI. V lost 0 bases and J 0 bases, leaving 9 bases between the germline ends.

DNA of the CDR3: TGTGCCAGTAGTATAGGGGGGGGACCCGGGGCCAACGTCCTGACTTTC. Protein product: CASSIGGGPGANVLTF. V usage is TRBV19 and J usage is TRBJ2-6; TRBD2 matches 7 bases. Trimming at V came to 1 base and at J to 4 bases, leaving 4 bases not matched to a gene. The CDR3 is made up of 16 amino acids. Germline-derived CDR1 and CDR2 are LNHDA and SQIVND (reference sequence).

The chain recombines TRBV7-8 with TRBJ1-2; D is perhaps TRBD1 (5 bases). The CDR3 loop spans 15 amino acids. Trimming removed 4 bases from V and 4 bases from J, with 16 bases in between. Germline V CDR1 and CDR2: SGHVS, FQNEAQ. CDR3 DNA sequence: TGTGCCAGCAGCTCCCAGGGTGTAAGTGGCTATGGCTACACCTTC. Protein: CASSSQGVSGYGYTF.

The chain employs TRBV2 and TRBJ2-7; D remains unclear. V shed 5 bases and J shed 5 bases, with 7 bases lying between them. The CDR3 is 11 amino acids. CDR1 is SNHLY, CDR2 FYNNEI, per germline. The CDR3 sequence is CASSIFNEQYF. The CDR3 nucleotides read TGTGCCAGCAGTATCTTCAACGAGCAGTACTTC.

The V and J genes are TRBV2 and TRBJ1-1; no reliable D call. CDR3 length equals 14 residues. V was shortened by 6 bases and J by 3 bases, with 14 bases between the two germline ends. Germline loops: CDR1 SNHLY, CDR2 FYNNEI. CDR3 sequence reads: CASSLLRTDTEAFF. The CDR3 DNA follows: TGTGCCAGCAGCTTGCTCCGGACGGACACTGAAGCTTTCTTT.

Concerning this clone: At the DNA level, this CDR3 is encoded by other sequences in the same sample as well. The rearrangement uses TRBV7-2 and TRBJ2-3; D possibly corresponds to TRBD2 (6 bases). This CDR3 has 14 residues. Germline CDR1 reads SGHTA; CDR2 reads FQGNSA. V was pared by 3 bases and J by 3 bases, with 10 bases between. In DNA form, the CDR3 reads TGTGCCAGCAGCTTGGTCGGAGGGACAGATACGCAGTATTTT. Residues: CASSLVGGTDTQYF.

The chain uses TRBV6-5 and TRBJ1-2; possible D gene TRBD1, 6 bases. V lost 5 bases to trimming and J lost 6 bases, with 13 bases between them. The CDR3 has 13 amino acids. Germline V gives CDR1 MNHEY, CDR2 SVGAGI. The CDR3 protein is CASSQGKWNGYTF. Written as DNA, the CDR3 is TGTGCCAGCAGTCAGGGGAAATGGAATGGCTACACCTTC.

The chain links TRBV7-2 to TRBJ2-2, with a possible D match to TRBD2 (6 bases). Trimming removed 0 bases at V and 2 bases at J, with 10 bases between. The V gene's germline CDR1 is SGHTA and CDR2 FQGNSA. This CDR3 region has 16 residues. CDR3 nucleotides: TGTGCCAGCAGCTTAGCCCGACTAGGTAACACCGGGGAGCTGTTTTTT. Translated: CASSLARLGNTGELFF.